The entry below gives a single T cell receptor beta chain sequence along with its context. The antigen remains unidentified. This record comes from a study of T-cell memory formation after mild COVID-19. Study-wide context: The study found TCR clusters largely donor specific. Study outcomes and limitations: Some SARS-CoV-2-responding clones were already detected in memory before infection. Clones contracting across day 15 to 85 had a balanced CD4/CD8 profile; later expanding clones leaned CD4+.

Trimming took off 4 bases at V and 2 bases at J, with 12 bases between the two ends. From germline, CDR1 is SGHTA and CDR2 FQGNSA. The CDR3 runs to 15 residues. The 5'RACE method, run with constant-segment primers, produced TCR alpha and TCR beta cDNA libraries (carrying sample barcodes and UMIs). TCRdb itself ran the 5' RACE reads through MiXCR, one entry per CDR3 protein. The table lists roughly 250,000 distinct CDR3 sequences, about 15% of them singletons, with 3.5% to 4% in the top ten. The sample was PBMCs or a T cell subset sorted from them (not recorded which). The rearrangement joins TRBV7-2 to TRBJ1-3; D gene uncertain. This sequence was found in a man younger than 30 who had mild COVID-19 (a few samples of this study predate the infection). Cell type and time point are not known. CDR3 sequence: CASSSTGPPGNTIYF. The DNA for the CDR3 is TGTGCCAGCAGCTCGACCGGTCCGCCTGGAAACACCATATATTTT.